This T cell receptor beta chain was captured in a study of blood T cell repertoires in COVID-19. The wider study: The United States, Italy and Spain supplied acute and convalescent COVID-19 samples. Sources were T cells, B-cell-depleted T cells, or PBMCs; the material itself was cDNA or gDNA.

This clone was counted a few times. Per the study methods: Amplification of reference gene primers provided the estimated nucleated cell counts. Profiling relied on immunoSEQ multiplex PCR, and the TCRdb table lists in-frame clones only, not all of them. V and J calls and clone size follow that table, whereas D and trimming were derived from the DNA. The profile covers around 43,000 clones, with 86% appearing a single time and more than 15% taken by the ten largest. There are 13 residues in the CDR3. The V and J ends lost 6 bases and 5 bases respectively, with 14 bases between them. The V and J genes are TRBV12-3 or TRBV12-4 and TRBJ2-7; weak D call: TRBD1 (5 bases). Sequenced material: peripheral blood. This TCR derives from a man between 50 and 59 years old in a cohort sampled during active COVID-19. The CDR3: CASSSGFLNEQYF. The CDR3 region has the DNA TGTGCCAGCAGCTCAGGGTTCCTGAACGAGCAGTACTTC.